A selection of T cell receptor beta chains follows, all from one sample in a study of shared clonotypes between healthy human individuals. Measured with immunoSEQ multiplex PCR; TCRdb has only the in-frame clones, and not every one. The sample includes 2 million to 2.5 million clones, more than 80% of them seen just once. Sequencing was done on a sample of naive CD4+ T cells from PBMCs. The source is a young man in good health. Some clones in this sample may be carry-over from other donors' samples. CDR3s include the opening cysteine and the closing phenylalanine or tryptophan. The order of the fields is clone size, V gene, D gene, J gene, CDR3 DNA, CDR3 protein. D genes are given only for firm matches. Clone size, where shown, is once, few, many, or a class for clones that have expanded.

NA	TRBV5-1	NA	TRBJ1-1	TGCGCCAGCAGCTCCTTACAGGGGAACACTGAAGCTTTCTTT	CASSSLQGNTEAFF
NA	TRBV9	NA	TRBJ2-3	TGTGCCAGCAGCGTACGGGGGCGGGCTTTGGACACAGATACGCAGTATTTT	CASSVRGRALDTDTQYF
NA	TRBV5-1	NA	TRBJ2-5	TGCGCCAGCAGCTTGAATCAAGAGACCCAGTACTTC	CASSLNQETQYF
NA	TRBV7-3	TRBD2	TRBJ2-1	TGTGCCAGCAGCCGAGCGCGGACTAGCGGGAGCAGCGAGCAGTTCTTC	CASSRARTSGSSEQFF
NA	TRBV6-5	NA	TRBJ2-7	TGTGCCAGCAGTTATTCCGGCCAGGGGGGAACATACGAGCAGTACTTC	CASSYSGQGGTYEQYF
NA	TRBV2	NA	TRBJ2-3	TGTGCCACCTCCGGGACGGGCACAGATACGCAGTATTTT	CATSGTGTDTQYF
NA	TRBV6-5	NA	TRBJ1-2	TGTGCCAGCAGTTACACCCTTTGGGGGAACTATGGCTACACCTTC	CASSYTLWGNYGYTF
NA	TRBV6-5	NA	TRBJ2-6	TGTGCCAGCAAGGTCCGCCCTGGGGCCAACGTCCTGACTTTC	CASKVRPGANVLTF
NA	TRBV14	NA	TRBJ2-2	TGTGCCAGCAGCCAAGGGGAGGCCGGGGAGCTGTTTTTT	CASSQGEAGELFF
NA	TRBV7-2	NA	TRBJ2-3	TGTGCCAGCAGCTTAGTGTTACACTCGAACACAGATACGCAGTATTTT	CASSLVLHSNTDTQYF
NA	TRBV7-3	NA	TRBJ2-7	TGTGCCAGCAGCCCCGGTTCTCCGTACGAGCAGTACTTC	CASSPGSPYEQYF
NA	TRBV18	TRBD2	TRBJ2-7	TGTGCCAGCTCACCACTGTGGACTAGCGGGGGCTACGAGCAGTACTTC	CASSPLWTSGGYEQYF
NA	TRBV7-3	TRBD2	TRBJ2-2	TGTGCCAGCAGCTTAAGGCGGCAGGGAGGGGACACCGGGGAGCTGTTTTTT	CASSLRRQGGDTGELFF
NA	TRBV19	NA	TRBJ2-7	TGTGCCAGTAGGTCGGCAGGGAGCTCCTACGAGCAGTACTTC	CASRSAGSSYEQYF
NA	TRBV2	TRBD1	TRBJ1-2	TGTGCCAGCAGCGGTGACAGGGGCGGCTATGGCTACACCTTC	CASSGDRGGYGYTF
few	TRBV18	NA	TRBJ1-3	TGTGCCACCAACCCCGGGGGAAACACCATATATTTT	CATNPGGNTIYF
NA	TRBV7-9	TRBD2	TRBJ2-7	TGTGCCAGCAGTCGCGCACTAGCGGGGGACTCCTACGAGCAGTACTTC	CASSRALAGDSYEQYF
NA	TRBV1	NA	TRBJ2-2	TGCACCAGCAGCCAAGATCTTGAGGGGACGGGCACCGGGGAGCTGTTTTTT	CTSSQDLEGTGTGELFF
NA	TRBV19	NA	TRBJ1-4	TGTGCCAGTAGTTACAGGGCCCTCGCCAATGAAAAACTGTTTTTT	CASSYRALANEKLFF
NA	TRBV5-1	TRBD2	TRBJ2-2	TGCGCCAGCTTTCGGTCTAGCGGGAGGGCCAACACCGGGGAGCTGTTTTTT	CASFRSSGRANTGELFF
NA	TRBV25-1	TRBD1	TRBJ1-6	TGTGCCAGCAGTGACTCCCGACAGGGGGCAAATTCACCCCTCCACTTT	CASSDSRQGANSPLHF
NA	TRBV28	TRBD1	TRBJ2-5	TGTGCCAGCAGTTCCTGGCCCACAGGGGGAGAGACCCAGTACTTC	CASSSWPTGGETQYF
NA	TRBV27	TRBD2	TRBJ2-3	TGTGCCAGCAGTTTATGGCTAGCGGGGAGCACAGATACGCAGTATTTT	CASSLWLAGSTDTQYF
NA	TRBV25-1	TRBD1	TRBJ2-6	TGTGCCAGCAGCCGGGACAGGCCTTCTGGGGCCAACGTCCTGACTTTC	CASSRDRPSGANVLTF
NA	TRBV7-9	TRBD2	TRBJ2-7	TGTGCCAGCAGCCGAACTAGCGGGAGTAGTTACGAGCAGTACTTC	CASSRTSGSSYEQYF
few	TRBV6-6	NA	TRBJ2-3	TGTGCCAGCAGTTACTCGGATACGCAGTATTTT	CASSYSDTQYF
NA	TRBV6-4	NA	TRBJ1-1	TGTGCCAGCAGTTTTGAACGAGACACTGAAGCTTTCTTT	CASSFERDTEAFF
NA	TRBV9	NA	TRBJ2-2	TGTGCCAGCAGCCCCCAGACGGGCCGTGTCACCGGGGAGCTGTTTTTT	CASSPQTGRVTGELFF
NA	TRBV11-3	NA	TRBJ2-1	TGTGCCAGCAGCGCAGGGGGGGCCTACAATGAGCAGTTCTTC	CASSAGGAYNEQFF
NA	TRBV5-1	NA	TRBJ2-1	TGCGCCAGCAGCTTGGCCCCCGGCGGTTCCTACAATGAGCAGTTCTTC	CASSLAPGGSYNEQFF
once	TRBV5-1	TRBD2	TRBJ2-2	TGCGCCAGCAGCAGTCTAGCGGGAGGTACCCCCGGGGAGCTGTTTTTT	CASSSLAGGTPGELFF
NA	TRBV10-1	TRBD1	TRBJ1-3	TGCGCCAGCAGCGCGGGACAGAGAAACACCATATATTTT	CASSAGQRNTIYF
NA	TRBV5-1	NA	TRBJ2-4	TGCGCCAGCAGCGACCACAGGGGGGGCAAAAACATTCAGTACTTC	CASSDHRGGKNIQYF
NA	TRBV7-9	NA	TRBJ1-6	TGTGCCAGCAGCTTAGAAGCTTCACCCCTCCACTTT	CASSLEASPLHF
NA	TRBV2	NA	TRBJ2-7	TGTGCCAGCAGTGAAGCCCACGAGCAGTACTTC	CASSEAHEQYF
NA	TRBV15	NA	TRBJ2-5	TGTGCCACCAGCGAGTTTCGGGAGACCCAGTACTTC	CATSEFRETQYF
NA	TRBV5-8	TRBD2	TRBJ2-6	TGTGCCAGCAGCTTGACTAGCGGGAGCTCTGGGGCCAACGTCCTGACTTTC	CASSLTSGSSGANVLTF
NA	TRBV4-1	NA	TRBJ2-7	TGCGCCAGCATCCCGAAGGGGCTAGCGAACCCCTACGAGCAGTACTTC	CASIPKGLANPYEQYF
once	TRBV7-2	NA	TRBJ2-3	TGTGCCAGCAGCGCTACCACAGATACGCAGTATTTT	CASSATTDTQYF
NA	TRBV12-2	NA	TRBJ2-1	TGTGCAAGTCGCTTAGCCCCAGGGGTGAATGAGCAGTTCTTC	CASRLAPGVNEQFF
NA	TRBV19	NA	TRBJ1-1	TGTGCCAGTAGTATATTTGGCAGAGTGAACACTGAAGCTTTCTTT	CASSIFGRVNTEAFF
NA	TRBV28	TRBD1	TRBJ1-2	TGTGCCAGCAGTCCGGCCGATCTGGGACAGCGTTATGGCTACACCTTC	CASSPADLGQRYGYTF
NA	TRBV5-4	TRBD2	TRBJ2-1	TGTGCCAGCAGCGGGGAGGGCCGCTGGTTTCACAATGAGCAGTTCTTC	CASSGEGRWFHNEQFF
NA	TRBV4-3	NA	TRBJ1-2	TGCGCCAGCAGCCAAGTTGAGGGTAACTCTAGGTTGTATGGCTACACCTTC	CASSQVEGNSRLYGYTF
NA	TRBV2	TRBD1	TRBJ2-7	TGTGCCAGCAAACTACAGGGGAACTCCTACGAGCAGTACTTC	CASKLQGNSYEQYF
NA	TRBV4-1	TRBD1	TRBJ2-2	TGCGCCAGCAGCCCCAGACAGGGGGCCGCCGGGGAGCTGTTTTTT	CASSPRQGAAGELFF
once	TRBV19	NA	TRBJ2-7	TGTGCCAGTAGTCCCCAGGGTGTCCTCTCCTACGAGCAGTACTTC	CASSPQGVLSYEQYF
NA	TRBV6-1	NA	TRBJ1-5	TGTGCCAGCAGCCCCCGGGGAGGCAATCAGCCCCAGCATTTT	CASSPRGGNQPQHF
NA	TRBV6-1	NA	TRBJ2-7	TGTGCCAGCAGTGAAGTGAGCGAGGGGGTTAACTACGAGCAGTACTTC	CASSEVSEGVNYEQYF
NA	TRBV28	TRBD2	TRBJ2-1	TGTGCCAGCAAAGTCCAGAGGGCCAGCAGTCTAATACTAGCGGGGACCTACAATGAGCAGTTCTTC	CASKVQRASSLILAGTYNEQFF
NA	TRBV5-4	NA	TRBJ1-2	TGTGCCAGCAGCTTAGCAGGCGTTTATGGCTACACCTTC	CASSLAGVYGYTF
NA	TRBV2	NA	TRBJ2-1	TGTGCCAGCAGTGAAGGAAAGGGGTTTAAGAACAATGAGCAGTTCTTC	CASSEGKGFKNNEQFF
NA	TRBV29-1	NA	TRBJ2-5	TGCAGCGTTGAAGATACAGGGGCGGGGGGAGAGACCCAGTACTTC	CSVEDTGAGGETQYF
NA	TRBV7-9	NA	TRBJ2-7	TGTGCCAGCAGCTTACAGGGTCCGCAGTACTTC	CASSLQGPQYF
NA	TRBV15	TRBD2	TRBJ2-1	TGTGCCACCAGCAGCACCCCGGGGGGTGAGCAGTTCTTC	CATSSTPGGEQFF
NA	TRBV28	TRBD1	TRBJ2-1	TGTGCCAGCAGTTCTGTTTATTGGAGACAGGGAATAAATTCGAACATATACAATGAGCAGTTCTTC	CASSSVYWRQGINSNIYNEQFF
NA	TRBV11-2	NA	TRBJ1-1	TGTGCCAGCAGCTTACTAACGGGGGGGATGAACACTGAAGCTTTCTTT	CASSLLTGGMNTEAFF